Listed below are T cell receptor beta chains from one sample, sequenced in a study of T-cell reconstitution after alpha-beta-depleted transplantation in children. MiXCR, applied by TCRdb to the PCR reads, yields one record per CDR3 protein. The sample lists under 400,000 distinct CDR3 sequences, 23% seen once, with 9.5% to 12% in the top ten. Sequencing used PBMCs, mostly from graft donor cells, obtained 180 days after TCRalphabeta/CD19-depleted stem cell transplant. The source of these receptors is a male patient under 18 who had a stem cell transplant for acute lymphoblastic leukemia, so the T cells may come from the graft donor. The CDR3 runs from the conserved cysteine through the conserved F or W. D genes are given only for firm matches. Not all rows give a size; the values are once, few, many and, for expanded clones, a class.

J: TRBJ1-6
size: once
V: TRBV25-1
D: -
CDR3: CASSESRFWSPLHF
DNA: TGTGCCAGCAGTGAATCCAGGTTTTGGTCACCCCTCCACTTT

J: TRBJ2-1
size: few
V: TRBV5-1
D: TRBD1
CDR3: CASAGTGTSSYNEQFF
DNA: TGCGCCAGCGCTGGGACAGGGACGAGCTCCTACAATGAGCAGTTCTTC

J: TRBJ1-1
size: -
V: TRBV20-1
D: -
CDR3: CSARAAENTEAFF
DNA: TGCAGTGCTAGAGCGGCGGAGAACACTGAAGCTTTCTTT

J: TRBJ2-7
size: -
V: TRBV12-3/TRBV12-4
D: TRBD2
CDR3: CDSNPGLAGSYEQYF
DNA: TGTGACAGCAATCCCGGACTAGCGGGTTCCTACGAGCAGTACTTC

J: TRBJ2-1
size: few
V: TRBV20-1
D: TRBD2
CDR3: CSAMGLERNYNEQFF
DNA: TGCAGTGCAATGGGACTAGAGCGTAACTACAATGAGCAGTTCTTC

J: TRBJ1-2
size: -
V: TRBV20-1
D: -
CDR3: CSAIRGVASYGYTF
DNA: TGCAGTGCTATACGGGGGGTCGCCTCCTATGGCTACACCTTC

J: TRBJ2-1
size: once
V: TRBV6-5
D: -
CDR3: CASSYSNGRPYNEQFF
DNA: TGTGCCAGCAGTTACTCGAACGGGAGACCCTACAATGAGCAGTTCTTC

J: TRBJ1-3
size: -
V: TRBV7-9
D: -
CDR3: CASSTPWRAGNTIYF
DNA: TGTGCCAGCAGCACCCCATGGAGGGCTGGAAACACCATATATTTT

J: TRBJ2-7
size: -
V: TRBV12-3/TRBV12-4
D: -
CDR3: CASSFRDRQDF
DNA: TGTGCCAGCAGTTTCCGGGACCGTCAGGACTTC

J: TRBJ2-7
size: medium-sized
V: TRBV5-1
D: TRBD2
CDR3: CASSSGTSDAYEQYF
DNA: TGCGCCAGCAGCTCAGGGACTAGCGATGCCTACGAGCAGTACTTC

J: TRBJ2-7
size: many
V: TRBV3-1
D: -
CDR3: CASSQVYEQYF
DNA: TGTGCCAGCAGCCAAGTGTACGAGCAGTACTTC

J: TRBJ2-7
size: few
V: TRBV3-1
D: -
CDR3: CASSQEGAWRVGEQYF
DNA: TGTGCCAGCAGCCAAGAAGGGGCCTGGAGGGTTGGAGAGCAGTACTTC

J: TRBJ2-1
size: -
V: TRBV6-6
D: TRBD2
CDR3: CASSYLGREFF
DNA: TGTGCCAGCAGTTACCTCGGGAGGGAGTTCTTC

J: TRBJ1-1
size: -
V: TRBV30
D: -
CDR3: CARATGPINTEAFF
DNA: TGTGCACGAGCTACGGGACCGATTAACACTGAAGCTTTCTTT

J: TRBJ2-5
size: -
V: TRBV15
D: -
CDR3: CATSRDEGEGETQYF
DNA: TGTGCCACCAGCAGAGATGAGGGTGAGGGGGAGACCCAGTACTTC

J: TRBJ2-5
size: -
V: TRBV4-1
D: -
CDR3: CASSQDVTGQETQYF
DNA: TGCGCCAGCAGCCAAGATGTTACAGGACAAGAGACCCAGTACTTC

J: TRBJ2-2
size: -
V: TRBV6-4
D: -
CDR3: CASGGRTGELFF
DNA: TGTGCCAGCGGGGGGCGTACCGGGGAGCTGTTTTTT

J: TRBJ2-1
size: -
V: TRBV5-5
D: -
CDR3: CASSHSLTSYNEQFF
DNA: TGTGCCAGCAGCCACAGCCTTACCTCCTACAATGAGCAGTTCTTC

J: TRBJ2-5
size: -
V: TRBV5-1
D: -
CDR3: CASSLGPSEETQYF
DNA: TGCGCCAGCAGCTTGGGGCCGTCGGAAGAGACCCAGTACTTC

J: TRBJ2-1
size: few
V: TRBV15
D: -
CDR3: CATSRALAAWFSSYNEQFF
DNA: TGTGCCACCAGCAGGGCCCTGGCGGCTTGGTTCAGCTCCTACAATGAGCAGTTCTTC

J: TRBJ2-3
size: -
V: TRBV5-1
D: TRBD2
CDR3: CASSLVGLAASTDTQYF
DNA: TGCGCCAGCAGCTTGGTAGGACTAGCAGCCTCCACAGATACGCAGTATTTT

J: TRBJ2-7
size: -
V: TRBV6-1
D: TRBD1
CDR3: CASRATGRREQYF
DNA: TGTGCCAGCAGGGCGACAGGGCGTCGGGAGCAGTACTTC

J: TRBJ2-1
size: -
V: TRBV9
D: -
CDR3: CASSVSERTYNEQFF
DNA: TGTGCCAGCAGCGTAAGCGAGCGGACATACAATGAGCAGTTCTTC

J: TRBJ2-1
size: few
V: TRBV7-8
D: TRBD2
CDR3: CASSLGAGGPSYNEQFF
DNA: TGTGCCAGCAGCTTAGGCGCGGGAGGTCCCTCCTACAATGAGCAGTTCTTC

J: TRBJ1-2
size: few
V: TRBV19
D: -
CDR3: CASMRSYGYTF
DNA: TGTGCCAGTATGAGAAGTTATGGCTACACCTTC

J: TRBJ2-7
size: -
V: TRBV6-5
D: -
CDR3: CASSYGPLFEQYF
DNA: TGTGCCAGCAGTTATGGCCCCCTATTCGAGCAGTACTTC

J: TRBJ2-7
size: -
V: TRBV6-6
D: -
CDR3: CASTDPPFYEQYF
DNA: TGTGCCAGCACCGATCCCCCTTTCTACGAGCAGTACTTC